This T cell receptor (beta chain) appears in the sequencing data of a study of T cell responses to AZD1222 COVID-19 vaccine. The study, taken as a whole, reports: Spike-specific TCR breadth and depth were elevated following two AZD1222 doses. Baseline seropositivity characterized only 5 to 7 AZD1222 recipients.

V lost 2 bases and J 7 bases, leaving 18 bases between the germline ends. The CDR3 runs to 15 residues. CDR1 and CDR2 from the germline V gene are SGDLS and YYNGEE. The table came from immunoSEQ multiplex PCR; TCRdb's copy has only in-frame clones and leaves some out. Here the sample spans about 110,000 clones, roughly 90% being singletons. On this clone itself: What it recognizes is unknown.

This sequence joins TRBV9 and TRBJ1-2; D unclear. Source: peripheral blood, taken on day 0 of AZD1222 vaccination. This clonotype was sampled from an adult in good health. CDR3 in DNA: TGTGCCAGCAGCGTTTCGAGCCCCGGGGTTGGTGGCTACACCTTC. It codes for CASSVSSPGVGGYTF.